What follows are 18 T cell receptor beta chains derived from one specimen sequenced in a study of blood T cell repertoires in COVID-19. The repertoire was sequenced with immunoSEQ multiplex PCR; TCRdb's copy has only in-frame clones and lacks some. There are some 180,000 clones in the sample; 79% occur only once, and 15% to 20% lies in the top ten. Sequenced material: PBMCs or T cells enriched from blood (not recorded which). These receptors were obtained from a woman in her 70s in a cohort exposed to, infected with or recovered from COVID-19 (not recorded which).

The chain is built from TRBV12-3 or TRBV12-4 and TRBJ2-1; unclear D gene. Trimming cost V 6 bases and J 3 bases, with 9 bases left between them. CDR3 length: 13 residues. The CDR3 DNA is TGTGCCAGCAGGAGTCCATACTACAATGAGCAGTTCTTC. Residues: CASRSPYYNEQFF.

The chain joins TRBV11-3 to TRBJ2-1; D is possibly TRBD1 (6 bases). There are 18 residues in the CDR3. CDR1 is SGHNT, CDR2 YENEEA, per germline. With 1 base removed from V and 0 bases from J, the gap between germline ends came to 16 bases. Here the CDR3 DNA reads TGTGCCAGCAGCTTAGGCCGTACGGTGGACAGCTCCTACAATGAGCAGTTCTTC. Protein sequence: CASSLGRTVDSSYNEQFF.

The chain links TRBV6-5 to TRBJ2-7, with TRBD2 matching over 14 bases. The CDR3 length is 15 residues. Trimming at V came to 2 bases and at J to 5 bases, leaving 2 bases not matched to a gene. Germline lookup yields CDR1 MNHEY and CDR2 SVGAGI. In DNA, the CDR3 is TGTGCCAGCAGTTACCGGACTAGCGGGAGGAACGAGCAGTACTTC. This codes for CASSYRTSGRNEQYF.

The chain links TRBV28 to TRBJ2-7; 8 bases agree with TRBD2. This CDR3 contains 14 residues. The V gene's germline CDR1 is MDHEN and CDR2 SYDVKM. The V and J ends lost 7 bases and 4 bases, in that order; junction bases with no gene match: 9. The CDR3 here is CASNVGTRGYEQYF. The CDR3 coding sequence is TGTGCCAGCAACGTCGGGACTAGGGGTTACGAGCAGTACTTC.

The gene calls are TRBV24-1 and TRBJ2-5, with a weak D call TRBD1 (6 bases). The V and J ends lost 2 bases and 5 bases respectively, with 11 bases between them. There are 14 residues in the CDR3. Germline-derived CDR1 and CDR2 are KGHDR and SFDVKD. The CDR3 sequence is CATSDSGASETQYF. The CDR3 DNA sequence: TGTGCCACCAGTGATTCAGGGGCCTCGGAGACCCAGTACTTC.

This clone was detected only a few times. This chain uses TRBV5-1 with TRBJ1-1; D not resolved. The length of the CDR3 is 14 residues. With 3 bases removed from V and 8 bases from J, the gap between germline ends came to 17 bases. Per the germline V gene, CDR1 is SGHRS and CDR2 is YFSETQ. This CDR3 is CASSSQVTPLEAFF. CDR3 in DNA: TGCGCCAGCAGCTCCCAGGTTACACCTCTGGAAGCTTTCTTT.

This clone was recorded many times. The DNA for the CDR3 is TGTGCCAGCAGCCAATCTAGGACACTTGGGAACAATGAGCAGTTCTTC. It yields the protein CASSQSRTLGNNEQFF. J is TRBJ2-1 and V is TRBV28; weak D call: TRBD1 (5 bases). This CDR3 region has 16 residues. Per the germline V gene, CDR1 is MDHEN and CDR2 is SYDVKM. The V and J ends lost 6 bases and 5 bases respectively, with 20 bases between them.

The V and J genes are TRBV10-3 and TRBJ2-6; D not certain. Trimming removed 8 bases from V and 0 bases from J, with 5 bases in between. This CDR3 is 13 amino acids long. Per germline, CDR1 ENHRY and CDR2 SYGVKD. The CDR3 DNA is TGTGCCATCTCCTACTCTGGGGCCAACGTCCTGACTTTC. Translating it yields CAISYSGANVLTF.

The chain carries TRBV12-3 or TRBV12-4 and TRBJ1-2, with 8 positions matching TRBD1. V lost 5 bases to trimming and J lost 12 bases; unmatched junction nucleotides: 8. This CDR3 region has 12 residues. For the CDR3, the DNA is TGTGCCAGCAGTCCCCGGACAGGGCAACACACCTTC. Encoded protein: CASSPRTGQHTF.

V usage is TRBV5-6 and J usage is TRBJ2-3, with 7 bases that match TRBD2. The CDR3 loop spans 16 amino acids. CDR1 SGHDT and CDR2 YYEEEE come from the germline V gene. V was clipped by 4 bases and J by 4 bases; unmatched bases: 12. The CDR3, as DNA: TGTGCCAGCAGCCTACGGGCCAGCGGGATTTCAGATACGCAGTATTTT. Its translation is CASSLRASGISDTQYF. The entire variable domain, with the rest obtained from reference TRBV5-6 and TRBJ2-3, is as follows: DAGVTQSPTHLIKTRGQQVTLRCSPKSGHDTVSWYQQALGQGPQFIFQYYEEEERQRGNFPDRFSGHQFPNYSSELNVNALLLGDSALYLCASSLRASGISDTQYFGPGTRLTVL.

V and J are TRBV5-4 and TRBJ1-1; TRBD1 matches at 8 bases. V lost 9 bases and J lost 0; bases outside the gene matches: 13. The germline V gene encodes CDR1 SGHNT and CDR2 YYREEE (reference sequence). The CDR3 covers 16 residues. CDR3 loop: CATQLGPGGLNTEAFF. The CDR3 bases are TGTGCCACCCAGCTTGGTCCAGGGGGCTTGAACACTGAAGCTTTCTTT.

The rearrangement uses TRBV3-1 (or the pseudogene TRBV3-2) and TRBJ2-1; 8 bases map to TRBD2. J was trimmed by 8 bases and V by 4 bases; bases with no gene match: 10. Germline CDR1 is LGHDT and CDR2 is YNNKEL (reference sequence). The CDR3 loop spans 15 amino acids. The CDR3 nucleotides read TGTGCCAGCAGCCTATCCGGGACTAGGGTCGATGAGCAGTTCTTC. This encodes CASSLSGTRVDEQFF.

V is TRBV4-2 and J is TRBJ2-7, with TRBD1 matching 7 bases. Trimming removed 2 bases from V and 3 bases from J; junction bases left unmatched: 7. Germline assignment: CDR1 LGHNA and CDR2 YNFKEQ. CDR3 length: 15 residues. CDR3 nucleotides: TGTGCCAGCAGCCAACCCGACAGGGTGAGCTACGAGCAGTACTTC. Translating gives CASSQPDRVSYEQYF.

In DNA, the CDR3 is TGTGCCACCAGTGATTTCCCTGGGGCTGGCAATGAGCAGTTCTTC. It codes for CATSDFPGAGNEQFF. The chain recombines TRBV24-1 with TRBJ2-1; the D gene is possibly TRBD1 (5 bases). V dropped 1 base and J dropped 6 bases, with 12 bases sitting between them. The germline CDR1 and CDR2 sequences are KGHDR and SFDVKD. The CDR3 is made up of 15 amino acids.

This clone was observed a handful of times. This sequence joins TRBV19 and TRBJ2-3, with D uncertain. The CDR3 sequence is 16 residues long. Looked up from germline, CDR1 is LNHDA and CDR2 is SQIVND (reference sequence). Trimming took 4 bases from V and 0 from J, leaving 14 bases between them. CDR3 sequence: CASSSPSRYSTDTQYF. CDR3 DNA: TGTGCCAGTAGTAGCCCCTCCAGGTACAGCACAGATACGCAGTATTTT.

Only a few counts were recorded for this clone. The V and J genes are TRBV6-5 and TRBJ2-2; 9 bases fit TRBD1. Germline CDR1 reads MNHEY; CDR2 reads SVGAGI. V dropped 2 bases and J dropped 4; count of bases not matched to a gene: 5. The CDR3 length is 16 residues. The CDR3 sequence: CASSYRQGVGTGELFF. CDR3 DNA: TGTGCCAGCAGTTACCGACAGGGGGTGGGCACCGGGGAGCTGTTTTTT.

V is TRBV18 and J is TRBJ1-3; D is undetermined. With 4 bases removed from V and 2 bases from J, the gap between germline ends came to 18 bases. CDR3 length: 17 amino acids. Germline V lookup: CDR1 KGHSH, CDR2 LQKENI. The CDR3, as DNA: TGTGCCAGCTCACTCCAAACGGGTCGCGCGGCTGGAAACACCATATATTTT. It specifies CASSLQTGRAAGNTIYF. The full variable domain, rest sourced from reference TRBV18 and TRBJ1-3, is NAGVMQNPRHLVRRRGQEARLRCSPMKGHSHVYWYRQLPEEGLKFMVYLQKENIIDESGMPKERFSAEFPKEGPSILRIQQVVRGDSAAYFCASSLQTGRAAGNTIYFGEGSWLTVV.

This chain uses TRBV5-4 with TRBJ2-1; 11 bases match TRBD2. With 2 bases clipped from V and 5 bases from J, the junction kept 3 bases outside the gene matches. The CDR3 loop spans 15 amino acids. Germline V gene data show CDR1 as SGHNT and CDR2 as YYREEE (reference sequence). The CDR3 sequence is CASSFKTSGNNEQFF. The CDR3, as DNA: TGTGCCAGCAGCTTTAAGACTAGCGGGAACAATGAGCAGTTCTTC.